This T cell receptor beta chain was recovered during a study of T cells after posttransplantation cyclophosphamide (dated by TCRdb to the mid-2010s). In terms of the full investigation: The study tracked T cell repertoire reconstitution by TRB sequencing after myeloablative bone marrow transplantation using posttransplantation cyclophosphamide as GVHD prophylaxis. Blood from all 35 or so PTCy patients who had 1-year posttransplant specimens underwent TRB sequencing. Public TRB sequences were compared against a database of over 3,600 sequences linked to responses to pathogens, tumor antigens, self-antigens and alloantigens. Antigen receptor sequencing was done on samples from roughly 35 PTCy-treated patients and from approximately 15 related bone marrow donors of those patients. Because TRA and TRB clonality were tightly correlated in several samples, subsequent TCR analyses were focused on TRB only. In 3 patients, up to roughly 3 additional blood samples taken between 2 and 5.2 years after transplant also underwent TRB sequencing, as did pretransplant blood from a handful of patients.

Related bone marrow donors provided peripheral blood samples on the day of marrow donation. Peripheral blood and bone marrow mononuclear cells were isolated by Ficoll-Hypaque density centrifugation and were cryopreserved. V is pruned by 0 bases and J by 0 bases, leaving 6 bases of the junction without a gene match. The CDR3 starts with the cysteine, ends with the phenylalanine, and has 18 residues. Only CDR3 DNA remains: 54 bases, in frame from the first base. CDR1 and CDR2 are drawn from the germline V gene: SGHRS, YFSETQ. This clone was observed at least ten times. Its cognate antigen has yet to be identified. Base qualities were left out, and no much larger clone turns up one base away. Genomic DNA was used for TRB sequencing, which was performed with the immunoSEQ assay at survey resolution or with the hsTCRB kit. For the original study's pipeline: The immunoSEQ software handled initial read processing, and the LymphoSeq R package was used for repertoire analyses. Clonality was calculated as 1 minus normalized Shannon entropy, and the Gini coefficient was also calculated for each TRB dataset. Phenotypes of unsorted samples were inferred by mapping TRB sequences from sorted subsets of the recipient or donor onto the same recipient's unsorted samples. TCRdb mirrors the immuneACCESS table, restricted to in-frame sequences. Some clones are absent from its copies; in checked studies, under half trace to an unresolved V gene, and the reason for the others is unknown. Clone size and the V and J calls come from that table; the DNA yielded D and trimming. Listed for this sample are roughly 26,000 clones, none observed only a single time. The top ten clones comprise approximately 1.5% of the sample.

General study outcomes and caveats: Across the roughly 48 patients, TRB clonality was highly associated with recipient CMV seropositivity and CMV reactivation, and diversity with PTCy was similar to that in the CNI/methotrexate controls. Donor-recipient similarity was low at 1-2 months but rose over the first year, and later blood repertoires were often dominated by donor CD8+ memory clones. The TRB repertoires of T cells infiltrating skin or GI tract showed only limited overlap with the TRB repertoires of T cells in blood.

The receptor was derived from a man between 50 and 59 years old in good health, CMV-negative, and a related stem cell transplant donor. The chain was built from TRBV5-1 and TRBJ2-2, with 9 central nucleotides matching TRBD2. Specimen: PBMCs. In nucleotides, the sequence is TGCGCCAGCAGCTTGGATCTAGCGGGGACCGCGAACACCGGGGAGCTGTTTTTT. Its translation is CASSLDLAGTANTGELFF.